The clone carrying this T cell receptor beta chain was counted a single time. This sample is part of a study of shared clonotypes between healthy human individuals. V lost 1 base to trimming and J lost 3 bases; unmatched junction nucleotides: 3. The CDR3 extends over 14 amino acids. CDR1 and CDR2 from the germline V gene are SGHRS and YFSETQ. The repertoire was sequenced with immunoSEQ multiplex PCR; TCRdb's copy has only in-frame clones and lacks some. The data hold 1.6 million or so clones, with around 97% observed a single time. The chain joins TRBV5-1 to TRBJ2-5, with TRBD1 identical over 7 bases. This sequence originates from a young man in good health. Sample: naive CD4+ T cells sorted from blood. Subset reported: CD45RA+ positively selected. The CDR3 region is CASSLSGTEETQYF. In DNA, the CDR3 is TGCGCCAGCAGCTTGTCAGGGACAGAAGAGACCCAGTACTTC.